Shown below are 23 T cell receptor beta chains from a single sample sequenced in a study of T cell responses to AZD1222 COVID-19 vaccine (dated by TCRdb to the early 2020s). Read against the paper, the sample's time point label means: about 28 days (+/-7) after the second vaccine dose. The treatment or condition label here, explained by the study, means: meningococcal conjugate vaccine given as trial control. Library prep was done by the immunoSEQ multiplex PCR assay. TCRdb obtained this table from immuneACCESS and retained in-frame rearrangements with V and J assigned. These tables miss some clones; where compared with another copy, unresolved V genes account for less than half of the shortfall, and the remainder is unexplained. The table for this sample lists 120,000 to 150,000 clones; around 90% of them were counted only once. The ten largest clonotypes hold roughly 7.5% of the sample. This specimen consisted of peripheral blood, obtained 28 days after the second dose of the MenACWY control vaccine. These receptors were taken from an adult who received the MenACWY meningococcal vaccine as a control.

The V call is TRBV9, the J call TRBJ2-2; D could derive from TRBD1 or TRBD2 (6 bases each). Trimming cost V 4 bases and J 4 bases, with 17 bases left between them. The CDR3 is made up of 16 amino acids. Germline V gives CDR1 SGDLS, CDR2 YYNGEE. CDR3 in amino acids: CASSPGSGGSTGELFF. The CDR3 DNA is TGTGCCAGCAGCCCCGGGTCCGGGGGCAGCACCGGGGAGCTGTTTTTT.

The CDR3 loop reads CASSQDRGSNYEQYF. CDR3 DNA sequence: TGTGCCAGCAGCCAAGATAGGGGATCAAACTACGAGCAGTACTTC. The rearrangement uses TRBV4-2 and TRBJ2-7; D is possibly TRBD1 (5 bases). V was clipped by 0 bases and J by 3 bases, with 12 bases between them. Germline V gene sequence: CDR1 LGHNA, CDR2 YNFKEQ. The CDR3 extends over 15 amino acids.

This chain uses TRBV13 with TRBJ1-1; D ambiguous. Per germline, CDR1 PRHDT and CDR2 FYEKMQ (reference sequence). Deletions cut 5 bases from V and 4 bases from J, with 11 bases between. The CDR3 has 13 residues. The CDR3 coding sequence is TGTGCCAGCAGCCTCCGATTGGGCACTGAAGCTTTCTTT. Encoded protein: CASSLRLGTEAFF.

The chain is built from TRBV9 and TRBJ2-7; 12 nucleotides line up with TRBD2. Germline V gene data show CDR1 as SGDLS and CDR2 as YYNGEE. The ends lost 3 bases at V and 4 bases at J; junction bases unmatched: 5. This CDR3 is 15 amino acids long. CDR3 in amino acids: CASSGGLAGSYEQYF. CDR3 coding DNA: TGTGCCAGCAGCGGCGGACTAGCGGGATCTTACGAGCAGTACTTC.

The rearrangement joins TRBV5-1 to TRBJ2-5, with D maybe TRBD1 (7 bases). V was shortened by 0 bases and J by 5 bases, with 29 bases between the two germline ends. The CDR3 covers 20 residues. Per the germline V gene, CDR1 is SGHRS and CDR2 is YFSETQ. The CDR3 sequence: CASSLVLATGRLKILETQYF. The DNA of the CDR3 is TGCGCCAGCAGCTTGGTCCTCGCGACAGGGAGGTTGAAAATATTGGAGACCCAGTACTTC.

With regard to this clone: This sample includes further DNA sequences coding for the same CDR3. The chain joins TRBV3-1 (or the pseudogene TRBV3-2) to TRBJ2-5; D uncertain. CDR1 LGHDT and CDR2 YNNKEL come from the germline V gene (reference sequence). The germline V and J ends were trimmed by 1 base and 1 base, with 7 bases remaining between them. The CDR3 runs 14 residues. The CDR3 nucleotides read TGTGCCAGCAGCCAAGCCGGGCCCCAAGAGACCCAGTACTTC. Its translation is CASSQAGPQETQYF.

This sequence joins TRBV6-2 or TRBV6-3 and TRBJ1-5; D remains ambiguous. This CDR3 region has 15 residues. Germline CDR1 MNHEY, CDR2 SVGEGT. V lost 3 bases and J 11 bases, leaving 20 bases between the germline ends. The CDR3 loop is CASSYTEGRFSSQHF. In DNA form, the CDR3 reads TGTGCCAGCAGTTATACCGAAGGACGGTTTAGTTCCCAGCATTTT.

This chain connects TRBV10-1 to TRBJ2-1; D ambiguous. The CDR3 runs to 13 residues. CDR1 and CDR2 from the germline V gene are WNHNN and SYGVQD (reference sequence). The germline V and J ends were trimmed by 6 bases and 15 bases, with 21 bases remaining between them. The CDR3 sequence is CASSPNGVPVRFF. DNA for the CDR3: TGCGCCAGCAGCCCAAATGGAGTCCCTGTTCGGTTCTTC.

The gene calls are TRBV3-1 (or the pseudogene TRBV3-2) and TRBJ2-5; 14 bases are shared with TRBD2. The V gene's germline CDR1 is LGHDT and CDR2 YNNKEL (reference sequence). V dropped 4 bases and J dropped 5; count of bases not matched to a gene: 12. The CDR3 length is 18 residues. The DNA for the CDR3 is TGTGCCAGCAGCCCAAAGGGGACTAGCGGGAGTTTCGGGGAGACCCAGTACTTC. Its protein product is CASSPKGTSGSFGETQYF.

V usage is TRBV15 and J usage is TRBJ1-4; D not resolved. V was trimmed by 0 bases and J by 6 bases, leaving 5 bases between them. The CDR3 is 13 residues long. Germline CDR1 LNHNV, CDR2 YYDKDF (reference sequence). The CDR3, as DNA: TGTGCCACCAGCAGAGATTTGGATGAAAAACTGTTTTTT. Amino acids: CATSRDLDEKLFF.

The chain recombines TRBV27 with TRBJ1-2; no clear D gene. V gave up 0 bases and J gave up 4 bases, with 12 bases separating them. Germline assignment: CDR1 MNHEY and CDR2 SMNVEV (reference sequence). The CDR3 totals 15 residues. This chain's CDR3 is CASSLSPGLSYGYTF. The CDR3 bases are TGTGCCAGCAGTTTATCTCCAGGACTTTCCTATGGCTACACCTTC.

The J gene is TRBJ1-1, the V gene TRBV7-9; a weak D match, TRBD1 (5 bases). Trimming pared 2 bases from V and 3 bases from J, leaving 13 bases between. The CDR3 runs 15 residues. From germline, CDR1 is SEHNR and CDR2 FQNEAQ (reference sequence). In nucleotides, the CDR3 is TGTGCCAGCAGCTTATTGGGGCAAGAGGACACTGAAGCTTTCTTT. Its translation is CASSLLGQEDTEAFF.

This chain links TRBV20-1 with TRBJ2-3; possible D gene TRBD2, 7 bases. Germline values: CDR1 DFQATT, CDR2 SNEGSKA (reference sequence). Trimming shortened V by 3 bases and J by 4 bases, and 17 bases separated the two germline ends. The length of the CDR3 is 15 residues. CDR3 sequence: CSASRAGAGADTQYF. The CDR3 DNA is TGCAGTGCTAGTAGGGCGGGGGCAGGGGCAGATACGCAGTATTTT.

The chain couples TRBV7-8 to TRBJ1-2, with 8 bases lining up with TRBD1. The CDR3 is made up of 14 amino acids. Per germline, CDR1 SGHVS and CDR2 FQNEAQ. The junction had 10 bases not matched to a gene; V was cut back by 5 bases and J by 8 bases. CDR3: CASSLLAGGRGYTF. In nucleotides, the CDR3 is TGTGCCAGCAGCCTGTTGGCAGGGGGCCGGGGCTACACCTTC. The variable domain in full, completed from reference TRBV7-8 and TRBJ1-2, reads GAGVSQSPRYKVAKRGQDVALRCDPISGHVSLFWYQQALGQGPEFLTYFQNEAQLDKSGLPSDRFFAERPEGSVSTLKIQRTQQEDSAVYLCASSLLAGGRGYTFGSGTRLTVV.

J is TRBJ1-2 and V is TRBV28; 8 positions match TRBD1. CDR1 MDHEN and CDR2 SYDVKM come from the germline V gene. V was clipped by 5 bases and J by 9 bases; unmatched bases: 5. The CDR3 contains 12 residues. DNA for the CDR3: TGTGCCAGCAGTACAGGGGGGGCGAGCTACACCTTC. It encodes CASSTGGASYTF.

The chain couples TRBV5-1 to TRBJ2-2; 8 bases match TRBD1. The germline V gene encodes CDR1 SGHRS and CDR2 YFSETQ. CDR3 length equals 16 residues. The junction had 6 bases not matched to a gene; V was cut back by 0 bases and J by 5 bases. The CDR3 nucleotides are TGCGCCAGCAGCTTGGCCAACAGGGGGAATACCGGGGAGCTGTTTTTT. As protein: CASSLANRGNTGELFF.

V usage is TRBV27 and J usage is TRBJ2-4, with D possibly being TRBD1 (6 bases). Germline V gene lookup returns CDR1 MNHEY and CDR2 SMNVEV (reference sequence). V lost 6 bases and J 8 bases, leaving 17 bases between the germline ends. CDR3 length equals 14 residues. The CDR3 nucleotides read TGTGCCAGCAGGGCCGGGACACCCCGGGACATTCAGTACTTC. This gives the protein CASRAGTPRDIQYF.

The CDR3 protein is CASTPGEGVQPQHF. CDR3 nucleotides: TGTGCCAGTACCCCGGGGGAAGGGGTTCAGCCCCAGCATTTT. The chain has TRBV19 and TRBJ1-5; possibly TRBD1 for D (5 bases). Trimming left V 7 bases short and J 6 bases short, with 16 bases between. The CDR3 spans 14 residues. Germline CDR1 and CDR2: LNHDA and SQIVND (reference sequence).

V and J are TRBV6-2 or TRBV6-3 and TRBJ2-7; 8 bases line up with TRBD2. The CDR3 is 16 amino acids. CDR1 is MNHEY and CDR2 is SVGEGT in the germline V gene. With 0 bases clipped from V and 2 bases from J, the junction kept 6 bases outside the gene matches. The CDR3 loop reads CASSYSSVAGPYEQYF. DNA of the CDR3: TGTGCCAGCAGTTACTCGTCGGTAGCGGGGCCCTACGAGCAGTACTTC.

In regard to this clone: The junction does not match germline at one end; this may be a read error. The chain recombines TRBV2 with TRBJ2-1; 13 bases fit TRBD2. This CDR3 has 14 amino acids. The germline V gene encodes CDR1 SNHLY and CDR2 FYNNEI. The CDR3 nucleotides read TGTGCCAGCAGTGAGGGGACTAGCGGGAAATCCTCGATCTTC. Its protein is CASSEGTSGKSSIF.

The gene calls are TRBV6-1 and TRBJ1-1; no definite D call. The CDR3 has 16 amino acids. The V gene lost 1 base and the J gene lost 1 base, with 13 bases spanning the gap. The germline V gene has CDR1 MNHNS and CDR2 SASEGT. Here the CDR3 reads CASSEGWGWENTEAFF. CDR3 DNA sequence: TGTGCCAGCAGTGAAGGCTGGGGATGGGAGAACACTGAAGCTTTCTTT.

This sequence joins TRBV10-3 and TRBJ2-2; perhaps TRBD2 as D (6 bases). Germline assignment: CDR1 ENHRY and CDR2 SYGVKD. This CDR3 is 15 amino acids long. V lost 2 bases and J lost 1, with 8 bases in between. As DNA, the CDR3 is TGTGCCATCAGTGAGCAGGGAGGGAACACCGGGGAGCTGTTTTTT. Encoded protein: CAISEQGGNTGELFF.

In this sample, this clone turned up once. The rearrangement uses TRBV5-8 and TRBJ2-7, with unresolved D. The CDR3 is 15 amino acids. Germline CDR1 SGHTS, CDR2 YDEGEE. Between the trimmed V and J ends, which lost 0 bases and 9 bases, there was a span of 19 bases. This chain's CDR3 is CASSLGPYGLRRQYF. The CDR3 region has the DNA TGTGCCAGCAGCTTGGGCCCGTACGGGTTACGCAGGCAGTACTTC. Full variable domain (outside the CDR3, taken from reference TRBV5-8 and TRBJ2-7): EAGVTQSPTHLIKTRGQQATLRCSPISGHTSVYWYQQALGLGLQFLLWYDEGEERNRGNFPPRFSGRQFPNYSSELNVNALELEDSALYLCASSLGPYGLRRQYFGPGTRLTVT.